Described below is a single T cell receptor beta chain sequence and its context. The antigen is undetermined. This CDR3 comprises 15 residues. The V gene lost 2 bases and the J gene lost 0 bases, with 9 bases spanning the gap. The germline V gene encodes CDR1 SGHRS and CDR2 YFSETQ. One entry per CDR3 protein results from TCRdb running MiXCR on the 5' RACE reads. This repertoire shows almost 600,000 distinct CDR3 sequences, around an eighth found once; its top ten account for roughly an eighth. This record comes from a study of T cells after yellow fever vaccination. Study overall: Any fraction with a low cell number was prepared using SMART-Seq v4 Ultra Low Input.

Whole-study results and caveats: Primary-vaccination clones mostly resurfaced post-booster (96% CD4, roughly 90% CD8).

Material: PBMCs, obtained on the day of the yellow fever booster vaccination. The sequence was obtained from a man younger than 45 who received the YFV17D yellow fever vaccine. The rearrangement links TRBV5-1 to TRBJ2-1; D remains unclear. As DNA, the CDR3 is TGCGCCAGCAGCTTAGGGTCTTACTCCTACAATGAGCAGTTCTTC. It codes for CASSLGSYSYNEQFF.